This entry describes one TCR beta chain. The germline V and J ends were trimmed by 6 bases and 5 bases, with 14 bases remaining between them. CDR1 MNHEY and CDR2 SVGAGI come from the germline V gene. This CDR3 is built from 15 residues. The entry originates in a study of blood T cell repertoires in COVID-19. The assay was immunoSEQ multiplex PCR, and TCRdb's table has in-frame clones only and misses some. The sample includes about 180,000 clones, 80% to 90% of them seen just once. This chain uses TRBV6-5 with TRBJ1-6, with D tentatively TRBD1 (6 bases). The sample was peripheral blood. This receptor was identified in a human donor with active or convalescent COVID-19. The donor label of this sample is uncertain. For the CDR3, the DNA is TGTGCCAGCAGAACCGGGACACTCGATAATTCACCCCTCCACTTT. As protein: CASRTGTLDNSPLHF.